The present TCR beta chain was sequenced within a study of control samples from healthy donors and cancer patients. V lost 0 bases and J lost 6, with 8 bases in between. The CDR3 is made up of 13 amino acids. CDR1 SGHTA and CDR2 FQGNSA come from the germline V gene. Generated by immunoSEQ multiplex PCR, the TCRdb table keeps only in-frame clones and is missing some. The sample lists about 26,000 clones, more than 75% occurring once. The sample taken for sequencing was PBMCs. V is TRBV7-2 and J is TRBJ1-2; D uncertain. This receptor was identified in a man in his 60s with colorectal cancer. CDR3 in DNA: TGTGCCAGCAGCTTAGCGGGGTTCAATGGCTACACCTTC. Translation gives CASSLAGFNGYTF.